This is a list of T cell receptor beta chains from one sample in a study of blood T cell repertoires in COVID-19. Sequencing was performed with immunoSEQ multiplex PCR; in TCRdb, only in-frame clones are kept and a portion is missing. The profile shows around 200,000 clones, about 83% of them singletons. The specimen was peripheral blood. These receptors all come from a man between 40 and 49 years old with active or convalescent COVID-19. The CDR3 runs from the conserved cysteine through the conserved F or W. A D gene is named only where the DNA matches it firmly. Some rows mark clone size as missing; the rest say once, few, many or name a class of expanded clone.

CASSSQGSTNEKLFF | TGTGCCAGCAGCTCCCAGGGCTCAACTAATGAAAAACTGTTTTTT | . | TRBV11-2 | . | TRBJ1-4 | 15
CATGLGDTIYF | TGTGCCACCGGACTAGGGGACACCATATATTTT | . | TRBV6-5 | . | TRBJ1-3 | 11
CASSLGGRGTDTQYF | TGTGCCAGCAGCTTAGGCGGGAGGGGCACAGATACGCAGTATTTT | TRBD2 | TRBV7-9 | . | TRBJ2-3 | 15
CASSMVRGDTQYF | TGTGCCAGTAGTATGGTGAGGGGGGATACGCAGTATTTT | . | TRBV19 | . | TRBJ2-3 | 13
CASSYSRGSMDGYTF | TGTGCCAGCAGTTACTCGCGGGGTAGTATGGATGGCTACACCTTC | . | TRBV6-6 | . | TRBJ1-2 | 15
CSVERGMGNTIYF | TGCAGCGTTGAACGAGGGATGGGAAACACCATATATTTT | . | TRBV29-1 | . | TRBJ1-3 | 13
CASSQGLTGGGTEAFF | TGTGCCAGCAGCCAAGGCCTAACAGGGGGCGGAACTGAAGCTTTCTTT | TRBD1 | TRBV4-2 | . | TRBJ1-1 | 16
CASSELGGDSPLHF | TGTGCCAGCAGTGAATTAGGGGGGGATTCACCCCTCCACTTT | . | TRBV25-1 | once | TRBJ1-6 | 14
CASSGRRNEKLFF | TGTGCCAGCTCCGGGAGGAGGAATGAAAAACTGTTTTTT | . | TRBV18 | once | TRBJ1-4 | 13
CASSLGLFQGGYTF | TGCGCCAGCAGCCTAGGGCTCTTCCAGGGGGGCTACACCTTC | . | TRBV4-1 | . | TRBJ1-2 | 14
CAWSPGSTTEAFF | TGTGCCTGGTCCCCAGGGTCAACCACTGAAGCTTTCTTT | . | TRBV30 | . | TRBJ1-1 | 13
CASGPKVPPRNEQFF | TGTGCTAGTGGTCCCAAGGTGCCTCCGAGGAATGAGCAGTTCTTC | . | TRBV12-5 | . | TRBJ2-1 | 15
CASSQALAGGTDTQYF | TGTGCCAGCAGCCAAGCACTAGCGGGGGGCACAGATACGCAGTATTTT | TRBD2 | TRBV3-1/TRBV3-2 | . | TRBJ2-3 | 16
CATRGEQETQYF | TGTGCCACCAGGGGCGAACAAGAGACCCAGTACTTC | . | TRBV24-1 | . | TRBJ2-5 | 12
CASSPGQGGYTF | TGTGCCAGCAGCCCTGGACAGGGGGGCTACACCTTC | TRBD1 | TRBV5-6 | . | TRBJ1-2 | 12
CASSFWMETEAFF | TGTGCCAGCAGCTTCTGGATGGAGACTGAAGCTTTCTTT | . | TRBV5-6 | . | TRBJ1-1 | 13
CASSPRQGAPYGYTF | TGTGCCAGCAGCCCGCGACAGGGGGCGCCCTATGGCTACACCTTC | TRBD1 | TRBV5-4 | . | TRBJ1-2 | 15
CASSQGQIRGVTF | TGTGCCAGCAGCCAAGGGCAGATACGGGGTGTTACCTTC | . | TRBV3-1/TRBV3-2 | . | TRBJ1-2 | 13
CASSQGNSGNTIYF | TGTGCCAGCTCACAGGGGAACTCTGGAAACACCATATATTTT | . | TRBV18 | few | TRBJ1-3 | 14
CASSLGRGNTEAFF | TGTGCCAGCAGCTTGGGGCGGGGTAACACTGAAGCTTTCTTT | . | TRBV11-2 | . | TRBJ1-1 | 14
CASSRDRGYGYGYTF | TGCGCCAGCAGCCGAGACAGGGGGTATGGGTATGGCTACACCTTC | TRBD1 | TRBV4-3 | . | TRBJ1-2 | 15
CASSIEGRGPGDTQYF | TGTGCCAGTAGTATAGAGGGCAGGGGGCCGGGAGATACGCAGTATTTT | TRBD1 | TRBV19 | . | TRBJ2-3 | 16
CASSLITDQGETQYF | TGTGCCAGCAGCTTAATTACGGACCAGGGGGAGACCCAGTACTTC | . | TRBV11-2 | . | TRBJ2-5 | 15
CASSLTGTALYNEQFF | TGTGCCAGCAGCTTAACTGGGACAGCTTTATACAATGAGCAGTTCTTC | TRBD1 | TRBV7-3 | once | TRBJ2-1 | 16
CASSYSGGGNTEAFF | TGTGCCAGCAGTTACTCGGGAGGGGGGAACACTGAAGCTTTCTTT | . | TRBV6-5 | . | TRBJ1-1 | 15
CASSQYSGRGGEQYF | TGTGCCAGCAGCCAATATAGCGGGAGGGGAGGCGAGCAGTACTTC | TRBD2 | TRBV3-1/TRBV3-2 | . | TRBJ2-7 | 15
CAISESQGGPDTIYF | TGTGCCATCAGTGAGTCCCAGGGGGGTCCGGACACCATATATTTT | TRBD1 | TRBV10-3 | . | TRBJ1-3 | 15
CASGQGGEKLFF | TGTGCCAGCGGCCAGGGGGGAGAAAAACTGTTTTTT | TRBD1 | TRBV6-5 | . | TRBJ1-4 | 12
CASSLSAGTYNEQFF | TGTGCCAGCAGTTTGAGTGCGGGGACCTACAATGAGCAGTTCTTC | . | TRBV27 | . | TRBJ2-1 | 15
CASSMGQGAYNEQFF | TGTGCCAGTAGTATGGGACAGGGGGCCTACAATGAGCAGTTCTTC | TRBD1 | TRBV19 | once | TRBJ2-1 | 15
CASSTGTGFGADTQYF | TGTGCCAGCAGCACCGGGACAGGGTTTGGGGCAGATACGCAGTATTTT | TRBD1 | TRBV7-2 | . | TRBJ2-3 | 16
CASSLDVPGPIQYF | TGTGCCAGCAGCTTAGATGTTCCAGGGCCCATTCAGTACTTC | . | TRBV11-2 | . | TRBJ2-4 | 14
CASSSNRDSRPYEQYF | TGTGCCAGTAGTTCAAACCGGGACAGCAGGCCCTACGAGCAGTACTTC | TRBD1 | TRBV19 | . | TRBJ2-7 | 16
CASSFTTGKNEKLFF | TGTGCCAGCAGCTTTACGACAGGGAAAAATGAAAAACTGTTTTTT | TRBD1 | TRBV7-9 | . | TRBJ1-4 | 15
CASSVGGGGNQPQHF | TGTGCCAGCAGCGTAGGGGGGGGCGGCAATCAGCCCCAGCATTTT | . | TRBV9 | once | TRBJ1-5 | 15
CATSEGTRNQPQHF | TGTGCCACCAGTGAGGGGACAAGAAATCAGCCCCAGCATTTT | . | TRBV24-1 | . | TRBJ1-5 | 14
CASRRFRDRGQGGELFF | TGCGCCAGCAGGCGTTTCCGGGACAGGGGGCAAGGCGGGGAGCTGTTTTTT | TRBD1 | TRBV5-1 | . | TRBJ2-2 | 17
CASSSTGTTRLGELFF | TGTGCCAGCAGCTCCACCGGGACTACTCGTTTGGGGGAGCTGTTTTTT | TRBD2 | TRBV5-5 | . | TRBJ2-2 | 16
CASTREDGYTF | TGTGCCAGCACCAGGGAGGACGGCTACACCTTC | . | TRBV2 | . | TRBJ1-2 | 11
CASSLQGLYGYTF | TGTGCCAGTAGTCTTCAGGGGCTCTATGGCTACACCTTC | . | TRBV19 | . | TRBJ1-2 | 13
CASSLDARGRAGVIDEQFF | TGTGCCAGCAGCTTAGATGCCCGGGGGAGAGCGGGAGTTATCGATGAGCAGTTCTTC | TRBD2 | TRBV11-3 | . | TRBJ2-1 | 19
CAWRGGGLSTDTQYF | TGTGCCTGGAGGGGTGGGGGCCTAAGCACAGATACGCAGTATTTT | . | TRBV30 | . | TRBJ2-3 | 15
CASSFSRNTEAFF | TGTGCCAGCAGCTTTAGTAGGAACACTGAAGCTTTCTTT | . | TRBV5-5 | . | TRBJ1-1 | 13
CAISSQGSEAFF | TGTGCCATCAGTTCCCAGGGCTCTGAAGCTTTCTTT | . | TRBV12-3/TRBV12-4 | once | TRBJ1-1 | 12
CASSFAGGFSGANVLTF | TGTGCCAGCAGCTTTGCAGGGGGCTTCTCTGGGGCCAACGTCCTGACTTTC | TRBD1 | TRBV11-3 | . | TRBJ2-6 | 17
CASSPRERIATDTQYF | TGTGCCAGCAGCCCACGAGAGAGGATAGCGACAGATACGCAGTATTTT | . | TRBV3-1/TRBV3-2 | . | TRBJ2-3 | 16
CASSSVNNYGYTF | TGTGCCAGCAGTTCGGTGAATAACTATGGCTACACCTTC | . | TRBV6-2/TRBV6-3 | . | TRBJ1-2 | 13
CASSSRGENEQFF | TGTGCCAGCAGCTCCAGGGGGGAGAATGAGCAGTTCTTC | . | TRBV3-1/TRBV3-2 | . | TRBJ2-1 | 13
CASSTSGRKTDTQYF | TGTGCCAGTAGTACTAGCGGGAGGAAGACAGATACGCAGTATTTT | TRBD2 | TRBV19 | . | TRBJ2-3 | 15
CASSPFTGGTEAFF | TGTGCCAGCAGCCCTTTCACAGGGGGCACTGAAGCTTTCTTT | TRBD1 | TRBV11-2 | . | TRBJ1-1 | 14
CASSWGGFDGSPLHF | TGTGCCAGCAGCTGGGGGGGCTTCGATGGTTCACCCCTCCACTTT | . | TRBV7-2 | . | TRBJ1-6 | 15
CASSRQILNTEAFF | TGTGCCAGCAGCCGCCAGATATTGAACACTGAAGCTTTCTTT | . | TRBV11-2 | few | TRBJ1-1 | 14
CASSKSKAGSGKKTVYEQYF | TGTGCCAGCAGCAAAAGTAAGGCGGGATCGGGAAAGAAGACAGTCTACGAGCAGTACTTC | . | TRBV21-1 | few | TRBJ2-7 | 20